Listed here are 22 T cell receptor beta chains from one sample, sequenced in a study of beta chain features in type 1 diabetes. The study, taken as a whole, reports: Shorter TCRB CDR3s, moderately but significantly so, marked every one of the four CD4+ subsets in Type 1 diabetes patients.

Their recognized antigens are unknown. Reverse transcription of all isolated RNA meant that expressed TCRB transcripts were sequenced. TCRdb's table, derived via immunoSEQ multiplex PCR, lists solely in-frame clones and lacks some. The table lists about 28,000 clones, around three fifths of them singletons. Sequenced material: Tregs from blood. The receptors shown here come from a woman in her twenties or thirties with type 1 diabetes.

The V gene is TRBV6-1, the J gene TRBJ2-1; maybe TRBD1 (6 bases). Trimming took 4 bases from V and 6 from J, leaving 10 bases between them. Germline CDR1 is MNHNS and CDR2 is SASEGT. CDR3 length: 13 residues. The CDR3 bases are TGTGCCAGCAGTGGACAGGCGGGCAATGAGCAGTTCTTC. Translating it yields CASSGQAGNEQFF.

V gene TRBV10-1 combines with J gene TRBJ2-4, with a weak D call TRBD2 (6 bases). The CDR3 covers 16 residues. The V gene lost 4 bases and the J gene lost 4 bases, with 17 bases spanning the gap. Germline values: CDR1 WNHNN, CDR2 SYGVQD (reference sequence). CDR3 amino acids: CASSANPGLDKNIQYF. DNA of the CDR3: TGCGCCAGCAGTGCAAATCCGGGACTTGATAAAAACATTCAGTACTTC.

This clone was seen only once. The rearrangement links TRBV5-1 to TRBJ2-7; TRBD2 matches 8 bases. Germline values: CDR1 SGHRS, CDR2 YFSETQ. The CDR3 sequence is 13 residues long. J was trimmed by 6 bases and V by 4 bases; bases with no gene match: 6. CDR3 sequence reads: CASSGGLVGEQYF. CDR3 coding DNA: TGCGCCAGCAGCGGGGGACTAGTAGGCGAGCAGTACTTC.

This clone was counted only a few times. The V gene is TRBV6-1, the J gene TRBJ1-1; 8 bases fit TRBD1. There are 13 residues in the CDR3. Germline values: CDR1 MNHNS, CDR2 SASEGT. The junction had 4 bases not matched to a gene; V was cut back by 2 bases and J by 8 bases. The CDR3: CASSEPRQGEAFF. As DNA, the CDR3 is TGTGCCAGCAGTGAACCCAGACAGGGGGAAGCTTTCTTT.

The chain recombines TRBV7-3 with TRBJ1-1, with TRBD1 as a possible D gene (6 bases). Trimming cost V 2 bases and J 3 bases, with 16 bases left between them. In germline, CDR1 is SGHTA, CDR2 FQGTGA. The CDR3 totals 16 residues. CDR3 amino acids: CASSLYSRGRDTEAFF. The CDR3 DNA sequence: TGTGCCAGCAGCTTATATTCGAGGGGGAGGGACACTGAAGCTTTCTTT.

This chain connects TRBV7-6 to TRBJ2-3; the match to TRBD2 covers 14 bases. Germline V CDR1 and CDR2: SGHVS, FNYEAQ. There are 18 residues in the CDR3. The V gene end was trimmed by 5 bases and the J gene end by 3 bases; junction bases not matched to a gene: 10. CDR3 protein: CASSTGLAGVVRTDTQYF. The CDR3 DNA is TGTGCCAGCAGCACGGGACTAGCGGGAGTAGTGAGGACAGATACGCAGTATTTT.

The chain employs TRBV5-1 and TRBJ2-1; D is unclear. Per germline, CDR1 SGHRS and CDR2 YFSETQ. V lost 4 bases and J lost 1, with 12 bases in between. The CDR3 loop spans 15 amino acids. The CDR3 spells CASSTMRSSYNEQFF. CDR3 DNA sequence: TGCGCCAGCAGCACAATGAGGTCATCCTACAATGAGCAGTTCTTC.

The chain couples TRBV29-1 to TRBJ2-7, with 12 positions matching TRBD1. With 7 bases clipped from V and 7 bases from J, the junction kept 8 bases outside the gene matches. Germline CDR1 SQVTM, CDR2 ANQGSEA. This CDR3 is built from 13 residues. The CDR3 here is CSAGGQGAREQYF. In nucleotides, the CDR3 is TGCAGCGCTGGGGGACAGGGGGCGCGAGAGCAGTACTTC.

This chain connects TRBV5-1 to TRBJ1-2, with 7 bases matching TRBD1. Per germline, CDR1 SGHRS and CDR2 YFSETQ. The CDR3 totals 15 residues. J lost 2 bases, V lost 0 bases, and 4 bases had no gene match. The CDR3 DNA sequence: TGCGCCAGCAGCTTGGGACAGGGAAGGAACTATGGCTACACCTTC. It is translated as CASSLGQGRNYGYTF. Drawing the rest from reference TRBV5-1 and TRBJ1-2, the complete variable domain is KAGVTQTPRYLIKTRGQQVTLSCSPISGHRSVSWYQQTPGQGLQFLFEYFSETQRNKGNFPGRFSGRQFSNSRSEMNVSTLELGDSALYLCASSLGQGRNYGYTFGSGTRLTVV.

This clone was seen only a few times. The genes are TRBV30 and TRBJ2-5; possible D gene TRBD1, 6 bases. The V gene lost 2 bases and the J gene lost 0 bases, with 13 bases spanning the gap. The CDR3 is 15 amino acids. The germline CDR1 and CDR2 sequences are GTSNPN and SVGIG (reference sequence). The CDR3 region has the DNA TGTGCCTGGAGTATTGGACAGTCCAACCAAGAGACCCAGTACTTC. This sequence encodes CAWSIGQSNQETQYF.

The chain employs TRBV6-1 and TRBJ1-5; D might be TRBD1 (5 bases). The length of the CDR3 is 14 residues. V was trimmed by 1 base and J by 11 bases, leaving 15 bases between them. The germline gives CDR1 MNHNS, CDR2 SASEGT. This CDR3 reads CASSEGQSSMTQHF. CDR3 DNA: TGTGCCAGCAGTGAAGGACAGAGTTCGATGACCCAGCATTTT.

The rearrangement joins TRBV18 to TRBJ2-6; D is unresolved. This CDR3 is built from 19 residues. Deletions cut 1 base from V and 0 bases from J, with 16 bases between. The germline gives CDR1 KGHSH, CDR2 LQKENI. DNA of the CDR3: TGTGCCAGCTCACCACGCGCACGACTGTATGACTCTGGGGCCAACGTCCTGACTTTC. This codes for CASSPRARLYDSGANVLTF. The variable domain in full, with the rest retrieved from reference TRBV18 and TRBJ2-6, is NAGVMQNPRHLVRRRGQEARLRCSPMKGHSHVYWYRQLPEEGLKFMVYLQKENIIDESGMPKERFSAEFPKEGPSILRIQQVVRGDSAAYFCASSPRARLYDSGANVLTFGAGSRLTVL.

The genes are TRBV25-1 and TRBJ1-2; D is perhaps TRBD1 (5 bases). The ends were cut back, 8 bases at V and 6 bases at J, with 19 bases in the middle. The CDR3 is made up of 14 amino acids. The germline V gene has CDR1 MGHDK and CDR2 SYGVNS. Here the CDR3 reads CASLPLGVSNGYTF. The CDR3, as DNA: TGTGCCAGCCTCCCGTTAGGGGTTTCGAATGGCTACACCTTC.

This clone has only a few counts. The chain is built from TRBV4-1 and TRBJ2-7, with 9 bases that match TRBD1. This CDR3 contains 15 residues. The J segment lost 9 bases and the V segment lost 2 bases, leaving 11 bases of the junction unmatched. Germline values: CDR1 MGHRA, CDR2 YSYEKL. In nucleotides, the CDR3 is TGCGCCAGCAGCCAATGGCCGGGACAGGGTATCGGGCAGTACTTC. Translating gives CASSQWPGQGIGQYF.

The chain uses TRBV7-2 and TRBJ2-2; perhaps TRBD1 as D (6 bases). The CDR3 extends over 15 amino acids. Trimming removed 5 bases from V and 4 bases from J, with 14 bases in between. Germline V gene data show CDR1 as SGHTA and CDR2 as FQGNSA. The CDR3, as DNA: TGTGCCAGCAGCCTATGGGACAAAGGCACCGGGGAGCTGTTTTTT. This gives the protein CASSLWDKGTGELFF.

In DNA, the CDR3 is TGTGCCAGCAGCTCCAGCGGGACAGGGGGGTCGGTAGATACGCAGTATTTT. It encodes CASSSSGTGGSVDTQYF. The J gene is TRBJ2-3, the V gene TRBV7-8; 11 bases fit TRBD1. The germline gives CDR1 SGHVS, CDR2 FQNEAQ. CDR3 size: 17 residues. V lost 4 bases, J lost 5 bases, and 11 bases stayed unmatched.

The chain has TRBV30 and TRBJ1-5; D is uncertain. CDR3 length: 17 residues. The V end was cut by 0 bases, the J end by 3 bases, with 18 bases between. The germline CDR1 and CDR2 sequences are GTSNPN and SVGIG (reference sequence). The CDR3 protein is CAWSVRYSSQANQPQHF. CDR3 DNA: TGTGCCTGGAGTGTACGTTACTCTTCGCAGGCCAATCAGCCCCAGCATTTT.

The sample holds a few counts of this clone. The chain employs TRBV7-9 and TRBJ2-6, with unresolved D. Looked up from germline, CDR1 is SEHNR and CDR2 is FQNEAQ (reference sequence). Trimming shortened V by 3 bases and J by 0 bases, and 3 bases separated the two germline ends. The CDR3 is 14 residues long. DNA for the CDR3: TGTGCCAGCAGCTTGAGCTCTGGGGCCAACGTCCTGACTTTC. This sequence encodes CASSLSSGANVLTF.

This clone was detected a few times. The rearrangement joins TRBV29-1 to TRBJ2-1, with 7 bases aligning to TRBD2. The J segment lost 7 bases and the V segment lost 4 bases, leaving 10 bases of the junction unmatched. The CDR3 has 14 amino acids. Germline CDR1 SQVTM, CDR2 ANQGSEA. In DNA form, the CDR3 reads TGCAGCGTTGCTTGGTGGGAGGGCCAGAATGAGCAGTTCTTC. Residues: CSVAWWEGQNEQFF.

DNA for the CDR3: TGTGCCAGCAGACGAGACGGGGAGCTGTTTTTT. It yields the protein CASRRDGELFF. V and J are TRBV11-3 and TRBJ2-2; D not certain. CDR1 SGHNT and CDR2 YENEEA come from the germline V gene. This CDR3 has 11 residues. Trimming shortened V by 6 bases and J by 7 bases, and 6 bases separated the two germline ends.

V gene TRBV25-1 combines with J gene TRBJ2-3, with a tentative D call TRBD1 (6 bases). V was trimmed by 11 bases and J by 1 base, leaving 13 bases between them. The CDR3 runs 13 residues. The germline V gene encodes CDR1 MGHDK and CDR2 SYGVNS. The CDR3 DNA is TGTGCCGGTGGCAGGGGATGCACAGATACGCAGTATTTT. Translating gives CAGGRGCTDTQYF.

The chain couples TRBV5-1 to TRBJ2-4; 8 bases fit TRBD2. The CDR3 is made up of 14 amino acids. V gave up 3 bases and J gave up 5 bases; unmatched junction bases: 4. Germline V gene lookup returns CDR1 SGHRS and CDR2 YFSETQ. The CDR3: CASSWGLVENIQYF. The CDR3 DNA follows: TGCGCCAGCAGCTGGGGACTAGTAGAAAACATTCAGTACTTC.